Listed below are T cell receptor beta chains from one sample, sequenced in a study of cytomegalovirus exposure and HLA in healthy donors. The table came from immunoSEQ multiplex PCR; TCRdb's copy has only in-frame clones and leaves some out. Counted here are 100,000 to 120,000 clones, approximately 72% occurring once; the ten biggest clones make up around 2.1%. The sequencing sample was made of PBMCs. The receptors originated from a man aged 30 to 45 in good health and CMV-seronegative. The CDR3 runs from the conserved cysteine through the conserved F or W. The order of the fields is J gene, D gene, V gene, clone size, CDR3 DNA, CDR3 protein. The D gene is left open where the match is weak. Only some rows state a clone size, as once, few, many or a class for expanded clones.

TRBJ1-4	TRBD1	TRBV5-6	.	TGTGCCAGCAGCCTGGGGACAGGTGTAGGTGAAAAACTGTTTTTT	CASSLGTGVGEKLFF
TRBJ2-5	.	TRBV7-7	.	TGTGCCAGCAGCTCGTCGACAGGAAGGCAGACCCAGTACTTC	CASSSSTGRQTQYF
TRBJ1-2	TRBD1	TRBV6-6	.	TGTGCCAGCAGGGATGGGACAGGGCCCTTCTATGGCTACACCTTC	CASRDGTGPFYGYTF
TRBJ1-2	.	TRBV10-3	.	TGTGCCATCACCCAACGGGGATCAGGAGGTGGCTACACCTTC	CAITQRGSGGGYTF
TRBJ2-5	.	TRBV7-9	once	TGTGCCAGCAGCTTAGGTGGTCGTGGAGGCGAGACCCAGTACTTC	CASSLGGRGGETQYF
TRBJ2-1	TRBD2	TRBV5-4	.	TGTGCCAGCAGCCCCCGTGGTAGCGGGTCCTACAATGAGCAGTTCTTC	CASSPRGSGSYNEQFF
TRBJ1-1	.	TRBV5-4	.	TGTGCCAGCAGCTGGGAGCAGGGGACGAACACTGAAGCTTTCTTT	CASSWEQGTNTEAFF
TRBJ2-7	.	TRBV19	.	TGTGCCAGTAGTGAGGTCCAGGGGTTGTCCTACGAGCAGTACTTC	CASSEVQGLSYEQYF
TRBJ2-7	TRBD1	TRBV11-2	once	TGTGCCAGCAGTCAGGACAGGGACTACGAGCAGTACTTC	CASSQDRDYEQYF
TRBJ1-1	TRBD1	TRBV28	few	TGTGCCAGCAGGGAGACAGGGAGCACTGAAGCTTTCTTT	CASRETGSTEAFF
TRBJ2-7	TRBD2	TRBV4-2	.	TGTGCCAGCAGCCAAGGGCGGGGGGCCCCCTACGAGCAGTACTTC	CASSQGRGAPYEQYF
TRBJ2-1	TRBD2	TRBV9	.	TGTGCCAGCAGCGTGGGGCGGGGGGGCTCGTACAATGAGCAGTTCTTC	CASSVGRGGSYNEQFF
TRBJ1-2	TRBD1	TRBV29-1	.	TGCAGCGTGTTCCGGGACAGACCCTATGGCTACACCTTC	CSVFRDRPYGYTF
TRBJ1-5	TRBD1	TRBV28	.	TGTGCCAGCAGTTACAGGGGTTCGGGCAATCAGCCCCAGCATTTT	CASSYRGSGNQPQHF
TRBJ1-5	.	TRBV6-1	.	TGTGCCAGCAGTGAATGGGGGGGCGAGGGTCAGCCCCAGCATTTT	CASSEWGGEGQPQHF
TRBJ2-3	TRBD2	TRBV2	.	TGTGCCGGGGGGGGACTAGCGGGAGTGGGAGATACGCAGTATTTT	CAGGGLAGVGDTQYF